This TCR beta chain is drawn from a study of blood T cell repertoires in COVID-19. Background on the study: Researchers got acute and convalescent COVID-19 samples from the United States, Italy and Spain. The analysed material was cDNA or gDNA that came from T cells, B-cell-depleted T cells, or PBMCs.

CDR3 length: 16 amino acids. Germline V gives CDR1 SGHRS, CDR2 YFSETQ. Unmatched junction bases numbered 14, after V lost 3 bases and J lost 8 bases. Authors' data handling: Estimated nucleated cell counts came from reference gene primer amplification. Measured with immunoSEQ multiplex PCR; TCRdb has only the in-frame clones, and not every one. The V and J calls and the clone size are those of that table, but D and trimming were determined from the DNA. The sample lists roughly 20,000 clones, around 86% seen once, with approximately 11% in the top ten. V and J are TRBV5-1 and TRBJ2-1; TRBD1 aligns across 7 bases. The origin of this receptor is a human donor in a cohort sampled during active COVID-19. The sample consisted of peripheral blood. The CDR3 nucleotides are TGCGCCAGCAGCTCTGGACAGGCCTTGTTGCTCGATGAGCAGTTCTTC. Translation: CASSSGQALLLDEQFF.